This TCR beta chain appears in the sequencing data of a study of beta chain features in type 1 diabetes. Study-wide results and caveats: Researchers report that Type 1 diabetes patients had moderately but significantly shorter TCRB CDR3s across all four CD4+ subsets.

As to this clone: Its antigen remains unidentified.

Sequencing targeted expressed TCRB transcripts, as all isolated RNA had been reverse transcribed. TCRdb keeps only in-frame clones here, not all; method: immunoSEQ multiplex PCR. This sample has 900,000 or so clones, with about a sixth found just once. This sequence was found in a woman aged 18-30 years in good health. The sample comprised naive CD4+ T cells from blood.

The CDR3 DNA reads as TGTGCCAGTAGTATGGAAGATCAGCCCCAGCATTTT. This sequence encodes CASSMEDQPQHF. The V gene is TRBV19, the J gene TRBJ1-5, with D unclear. V shed 3 bases and J shed 5 bases, with 5 bases lying between them. The CDR3 runs to 12 residues. In germline, CDR1 is LNHDA, CDR2 SQIVND (reference sequence). Supplemented by reference TRBV19 and TRBJ1-5, the full variable domain reads DGGITQSPKYLFRKEGQNVTLSCEQNLNHDAMYWYRQDPGQGLRLIYYSQIVNDFQKGDIAEGYSVSREKKESFPLTVTSAQKNPTAFYLCASSMEDQPQHFGDGTRLSIL.